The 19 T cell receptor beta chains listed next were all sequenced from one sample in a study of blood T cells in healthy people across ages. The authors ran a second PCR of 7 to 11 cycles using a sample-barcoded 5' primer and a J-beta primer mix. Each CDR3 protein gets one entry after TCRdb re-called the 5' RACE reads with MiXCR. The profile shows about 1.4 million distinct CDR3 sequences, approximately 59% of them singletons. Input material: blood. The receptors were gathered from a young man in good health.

Written as DNA, the CDR3 is TGTGCCAGCAGTTATAGGGACAGGGGCTATGAGCAGTTCTTC. It codes for CASSYRDRGYEQFF. The chain employs TRBV6-5 and TRBJ2-1, with 10 bases aligning to TRBD1. The germline CDR1 and CDR2 sequences are MNHEY and SVGAGI. Trimming cost V 3 bases and J 8 bases; bases outside gene matches: 4. This CDR3 has 14 amino acids.

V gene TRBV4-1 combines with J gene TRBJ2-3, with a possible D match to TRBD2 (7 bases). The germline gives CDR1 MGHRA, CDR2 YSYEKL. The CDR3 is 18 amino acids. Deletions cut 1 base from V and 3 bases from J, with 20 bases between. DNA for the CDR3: TGCGCCAGCAGCCAAGGGGGAGGGGGACTCCCGGAGACAGATACGCAGTATTTT. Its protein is CASSQGGGGLPETDTQYF.

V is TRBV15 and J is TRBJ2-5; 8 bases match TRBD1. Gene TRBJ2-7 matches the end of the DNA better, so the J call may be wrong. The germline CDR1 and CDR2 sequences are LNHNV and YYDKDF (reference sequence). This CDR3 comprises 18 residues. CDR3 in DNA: TGTGCCACCAGCAGAGATAGGTCGCCCAGGACAGGGTGGTACGAGCAGTACTTC. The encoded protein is CATSRDRSPRTGWYEQYF.

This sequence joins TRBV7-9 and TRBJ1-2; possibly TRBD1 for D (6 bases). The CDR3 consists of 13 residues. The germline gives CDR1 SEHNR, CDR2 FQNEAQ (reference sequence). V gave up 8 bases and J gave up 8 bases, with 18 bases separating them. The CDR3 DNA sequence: TGTGCCAGCGGCCCATCTCACAGGGACGGCTACACCTTC. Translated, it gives CASGPSHRDGYTF.

In DNA, the CDR3 is TGTGCCAGCAGCCGCATTGGGGGGGCGGAGGAGACCCAGTACTTC. Translation: CASSRIGGAEETQYF. This chain joins TRBV13 and TRBJ2-7; a weak D match, TRBD2 (7 bases). The tail of the sequence fits TRBJ2-5 better, so the J call may be wrong. The length of the CDR3 is 15 residues. CDR1 and CDR2 from the germline V gene are PRHDT and FYEKMQ (reference sequence).

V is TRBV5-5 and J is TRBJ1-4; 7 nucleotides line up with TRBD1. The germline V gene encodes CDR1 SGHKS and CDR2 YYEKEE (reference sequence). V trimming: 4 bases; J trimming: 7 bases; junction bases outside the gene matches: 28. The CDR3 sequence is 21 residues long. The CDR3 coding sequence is TGTGCCAGCAGCAACTCTGACAGGGTATTAAACTCGTCGCCCTTACGTGAAAAACTGTTTTTT. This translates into CASSNSDRVLNSSPLREKLFF.

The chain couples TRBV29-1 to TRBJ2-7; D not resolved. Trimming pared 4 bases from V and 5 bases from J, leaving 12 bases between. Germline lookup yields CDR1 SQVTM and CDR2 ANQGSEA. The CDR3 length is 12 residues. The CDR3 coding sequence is TGCAGCGTTGTGCGCGAAGGTCACGAGCAGTACTTC. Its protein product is CSVVREGHEQYF.

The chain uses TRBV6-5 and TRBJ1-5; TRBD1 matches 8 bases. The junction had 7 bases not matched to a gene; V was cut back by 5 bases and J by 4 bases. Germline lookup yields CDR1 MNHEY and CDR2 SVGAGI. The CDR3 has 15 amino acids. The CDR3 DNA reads TGTGCCAGCAGTCCGACAGGGGAGGCGAATCAGCCCCAGCATTTT. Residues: CASSPTGEANQPQHF.

In DNA, the CDR3 is TGTGCCACCAGTGATCCCAAGTTTGAGGAGGCGGTTCAGTACTTC. Encoded protein: CATSDPKFEEAVQYF. The chain links TRBV24-1 to TRBJ2-7; D is perhaps TRBD2 (5 bases). CDR1 and CDR2 (germline): KGHDR, SFDVKD. CDR3 length: 15 amino acids. V lost 3 bases, J lost 10 bases, and 21 bases lay in between.

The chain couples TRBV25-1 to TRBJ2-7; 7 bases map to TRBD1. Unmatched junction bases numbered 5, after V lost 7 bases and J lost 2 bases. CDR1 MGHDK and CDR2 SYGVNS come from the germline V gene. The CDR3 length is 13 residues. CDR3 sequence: CASTSGGAYEQYF. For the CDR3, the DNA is TGTGCCAGCACCTCAGGGGGAGCCTACGAGCAGTACTTC.

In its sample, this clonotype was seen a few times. The CDR3: CATSDSGNSGGQETQYF. The CDR3, as DNA: TGTGCCACCAGTGATTCAGGAAATAGCGGGGGCCAAGAGACCCAGTACTTC. The chain couples TRBV24-1 to TRBJ2-5, with 9 bases that match TRBD2. Germline V gives CDR1 KGHDR, CDR2 SFDVKD. The CDR3 sequence is 17 residues long. V dropped 2 bases and J dropped 1; count of bases not matched to a gene: 7.

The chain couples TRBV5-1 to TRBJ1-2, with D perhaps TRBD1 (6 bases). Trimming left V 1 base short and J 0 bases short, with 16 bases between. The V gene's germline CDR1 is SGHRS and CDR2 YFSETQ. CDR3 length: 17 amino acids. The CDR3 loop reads CASSLTGRGPPNYGYTF. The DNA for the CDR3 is TGCGCCAGCAGCTTGACAGGGAGGGGCCCTCCTAACTATGGCTACACCTTC.

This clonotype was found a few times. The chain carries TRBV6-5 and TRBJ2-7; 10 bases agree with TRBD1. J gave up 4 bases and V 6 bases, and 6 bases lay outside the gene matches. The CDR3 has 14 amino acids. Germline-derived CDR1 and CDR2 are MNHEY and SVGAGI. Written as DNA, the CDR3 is TGTGCCAGCAGAACCGGGACAGGGGTTTACGAGCAGTACTTC. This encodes CASRTGTGVYEQYF.

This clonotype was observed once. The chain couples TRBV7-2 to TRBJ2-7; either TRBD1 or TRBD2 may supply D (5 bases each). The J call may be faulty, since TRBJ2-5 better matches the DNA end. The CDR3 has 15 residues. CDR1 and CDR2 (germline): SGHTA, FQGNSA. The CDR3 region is CASSSGRGGVETQYF. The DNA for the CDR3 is TGTGCCAGCAGCTCGGGGCGAGGAGGTGTAGAGACCCAGTACTTC.

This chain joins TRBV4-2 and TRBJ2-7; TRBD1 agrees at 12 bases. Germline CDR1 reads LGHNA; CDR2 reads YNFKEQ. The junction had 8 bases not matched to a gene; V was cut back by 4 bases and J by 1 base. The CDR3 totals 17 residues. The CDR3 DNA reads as TGTGCCAGCAGCCGGGCGGGACAGGGGGCCTTTTCCTACGAGCAGTACTTC. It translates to CASSRAGQGAFSYEQYF.

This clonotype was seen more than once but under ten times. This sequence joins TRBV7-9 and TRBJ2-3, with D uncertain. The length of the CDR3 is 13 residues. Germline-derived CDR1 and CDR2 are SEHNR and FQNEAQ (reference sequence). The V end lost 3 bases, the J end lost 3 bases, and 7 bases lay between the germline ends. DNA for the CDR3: TGTGCCAGCAGCTTGATAGTAACAGATACGCAGTATTTT. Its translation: CASSLIVTDTQYF.

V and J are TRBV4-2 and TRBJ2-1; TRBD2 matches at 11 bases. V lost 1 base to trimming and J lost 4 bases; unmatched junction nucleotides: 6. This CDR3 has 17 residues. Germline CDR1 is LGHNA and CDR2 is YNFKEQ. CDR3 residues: CASSQGGGLAGYNEQFF. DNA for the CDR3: TGTGCCAGCAGCCAAGGGGGCGGACTAGCGGGTTACAATGAGCAGTTCTTC.

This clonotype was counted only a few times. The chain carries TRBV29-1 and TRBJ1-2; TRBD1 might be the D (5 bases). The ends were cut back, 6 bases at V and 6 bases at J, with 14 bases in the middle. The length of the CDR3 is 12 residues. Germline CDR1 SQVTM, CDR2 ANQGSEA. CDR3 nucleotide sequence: TGCAGCGTAGCCCCGACAGAGGATGGCTACACCTTC. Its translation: CSVAPTEDGYTF.

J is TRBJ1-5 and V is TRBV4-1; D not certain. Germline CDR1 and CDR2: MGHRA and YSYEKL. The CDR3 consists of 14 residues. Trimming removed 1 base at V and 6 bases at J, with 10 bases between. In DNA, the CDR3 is TGCGCCAGCAGCCAAGTTAGGGTACGTCAGCCCCAGCATTTT. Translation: CASSQVRVRQPQHF.